This T cell receptor beta chain was observed in a study of vaccination and CD4 T cells after COVID-19. This clonotype is deemed large. Its antigen is currently unknown. Trimming at V came to 5 bases and at J to 5 bases, leaving 13 bases not matched to a gene. The CDR3 covers 16 residues. The germline V gene has CDR1 LNHDA and CDR2 SQIVND (reference sequence). An Oncomine TCR Beta short-read assay was used to sequence the DNA from cultured CD4+ T cells. TCRdb processed the PCR reads anew with MiXCR; each CDR3 protein has one entry. Of a few thousand distinct CDR3 sequences in the sample, 71% were seen once. Treatment described: roughly 11-day PBMC culture with coronavirus spike peptide pools or control peptides (ViraFEST assay). Following expansion of antigen-specific T cells with peptide pools, ViraFEST then sequenced TCRs.

What was sequenced was CD4+ T cells from blood, cultured in vitro. This chain connects TRBV19 to TRBJ2-5; 8 nucleotides agree with TRBD2. The clonotype comes from a human donor who had recovered from COVID-19. CDR3 DNA: TGTGCCAGTAGTGGGGGACTAGTATTCGCCGGGGAGACCCAGTACTTC. Translation gives CASSGGLVFAGETQYF.